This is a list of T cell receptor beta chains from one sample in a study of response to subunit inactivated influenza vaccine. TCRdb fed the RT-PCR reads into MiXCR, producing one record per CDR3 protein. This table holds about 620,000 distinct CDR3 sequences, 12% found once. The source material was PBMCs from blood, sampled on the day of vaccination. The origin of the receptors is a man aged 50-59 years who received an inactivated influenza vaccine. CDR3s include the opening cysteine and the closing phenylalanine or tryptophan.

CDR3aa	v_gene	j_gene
CASSWGQGRTSGRALRNEQFF	TRBV12-3/TRBV12-4	TRBJ2-1
CASSLRLIANTGELFF	TRBV5-1	TRBJ2-2
CASSLGEASGYYEQYF	TRBV5-1	TRBJ2-7
CASSSSLGGITDTQYF	TRBV7-9	TRBJ2-3
CASSLGPLGLQETQYF	TRBV5-5	TRBJ2-5
CASSFLAVTNEKLFF	TRBV7-9	TRBJ1-4
CASSLWDNSYEQYF	TRBV5-6	TRBJ2-7
CAIGETSTHGYTF	TRBV10-3	TRBJ1-2
CSARDNHLEGTTEAFF	TRBV20-1	TRBJ1-1
CSVGQLSYEQYF	TRBV29-1	TRBJ2-7
CASSQIGQGSYEQYF	TRBV4-3	TRBJ2-7
CASSSRQGPEAFF	TRBV7-9	TRBJ1-1
CSARVSYGLNTEAFF	TRBV20-1	TRBJ1-1
CASSIPLAPIGQDQETQYF	TRBV6-2/TRBV6-3	TRBJ2-5
CASSQDRLKQFF	TRBV4-3	TRBJ2-1
CSAEDVNEQFF	TRBV20-1	TRBJ2-1
CAGSETLQGETQYF	TRBV25-1	TRBJ2-5
CAIRNTYEQYF	TRBV10-3	TRBJ2-7
CASRLGALEQFF	TRBV5-1	TRBJ2-1
CATSDVTGGSNTGELFF	TRBV24-1	TRBJ2-2
CASTRGRGGVEEQFF	TRBV5-1	TRBJ2-1
CASSRAVDRGWETQYF	TRBV4-2	TRBJ2-5
CSVPRSGQAVAEAFF	TRBV29-1	TRBJ1-1
CASSLDRGNHPQYF	TRBV7-2	TRBJ2-3
CATSRSYSGGSSYNEQFF	TRBV15	TRBJ2-1
CASSYGTEAFF	TRBV6-6	TRBJ1-1
CASSPAGGKGDTQYF	TRBV5-1	TRBJ2-3
CSAWDSAYNEQFF	TRBV20-1	TRBJ2-1
CATSWAQETQYF	TRBV15	TRBJ2-5
CASSQATSGDHHTDTQYF	TRBV4-2	TRBJ2-3
CASSPGMETQYF	TRBV3-1	TRBJ2-5
CASSFGGPTDTQYF	TRBV12-3/TRBV12-4	TRBJ2-3
CASSIHRNQPQHF	TRBV2	TRBJ1-5
CASSIGRTGFGYTF	TRBV12-3/TRBV12-4	TRBJ1-2
CASSLTSANSYEQYF	TRBV5-1	TRBJ2-7
CASTPGGAGVNEQFF	TRBV12-3/TRBV12-4	TRBJ2-1
CASSEVAGAGTEAFF	TRBV10-2	TRBJ1-1
CASSQGIVGRETQYF	TRBV3-1	TRBJ2-5
CASSPRTSWPTGELFF	TRBV4-3	TRBJ2-2
CASSQGRDTQYF	TRBV3-1	TRBJ2-3
CASSQDLGTYNEQFF	TRBV3-1	TRBJ2-1
CATSPGTSGPYEQYF	TRBV15	TRBJ2-7